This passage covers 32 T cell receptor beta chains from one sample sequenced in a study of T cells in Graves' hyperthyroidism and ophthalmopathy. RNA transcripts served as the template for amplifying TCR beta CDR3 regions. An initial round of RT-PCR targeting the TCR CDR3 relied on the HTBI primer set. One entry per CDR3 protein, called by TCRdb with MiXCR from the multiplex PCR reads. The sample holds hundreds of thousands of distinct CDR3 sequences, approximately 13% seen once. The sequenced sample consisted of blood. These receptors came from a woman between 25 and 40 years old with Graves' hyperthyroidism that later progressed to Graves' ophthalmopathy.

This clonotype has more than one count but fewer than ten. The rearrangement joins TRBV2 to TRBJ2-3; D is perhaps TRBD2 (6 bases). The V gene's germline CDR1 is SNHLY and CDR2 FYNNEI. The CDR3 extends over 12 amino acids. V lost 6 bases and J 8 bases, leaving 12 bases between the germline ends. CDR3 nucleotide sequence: TGTGCCAGCAGGGGCGCCGGGGGTACGCAGTATTTT. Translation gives CASRGAGGTQYF. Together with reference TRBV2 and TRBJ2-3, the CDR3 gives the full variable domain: EPEVTQTPSHQVTQMGQEVILRCVPISNHLYFYWYRQILGQKVEFLVSFYNNEISEKSEIFDDQFSVERPDGSNFTLKIRSTKLEDSAMYFCASRGAGGTQYFGPGTRLTVL.

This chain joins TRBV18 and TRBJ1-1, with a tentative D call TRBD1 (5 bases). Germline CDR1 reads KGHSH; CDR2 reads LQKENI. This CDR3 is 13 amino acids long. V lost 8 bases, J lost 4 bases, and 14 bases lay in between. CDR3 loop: CASDGGVGTEAFF. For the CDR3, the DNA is TGTGCCAGCGACGGAGGGGTCGGCACTGAAGCTTTCTTT.

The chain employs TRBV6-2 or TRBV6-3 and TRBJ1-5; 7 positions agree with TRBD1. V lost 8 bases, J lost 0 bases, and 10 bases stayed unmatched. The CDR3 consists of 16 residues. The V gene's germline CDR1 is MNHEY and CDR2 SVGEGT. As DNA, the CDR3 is TGTGCCAGCGCGAAAGGACAGGTATATAGCAATCAGCCCCAGCATTTT. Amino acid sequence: CASAKGQVYSNQPQHF.

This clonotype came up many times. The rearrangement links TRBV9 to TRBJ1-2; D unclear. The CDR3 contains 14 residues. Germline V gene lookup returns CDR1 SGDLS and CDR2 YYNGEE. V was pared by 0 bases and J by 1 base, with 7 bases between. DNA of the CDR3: TGTGCCAGCAGCGTAGTAACCAGTAACTATGGCTACACCTTC. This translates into CASSVVTSNYGYTF.

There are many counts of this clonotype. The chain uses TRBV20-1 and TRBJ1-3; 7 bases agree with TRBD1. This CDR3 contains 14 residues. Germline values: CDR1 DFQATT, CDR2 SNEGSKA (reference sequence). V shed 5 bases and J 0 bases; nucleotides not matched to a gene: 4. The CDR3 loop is CSAGGQSSGNTIYF. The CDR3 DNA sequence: TGCAGTGCTGGGGGACAGAGCTCTGGAAACACCATATATTTT.

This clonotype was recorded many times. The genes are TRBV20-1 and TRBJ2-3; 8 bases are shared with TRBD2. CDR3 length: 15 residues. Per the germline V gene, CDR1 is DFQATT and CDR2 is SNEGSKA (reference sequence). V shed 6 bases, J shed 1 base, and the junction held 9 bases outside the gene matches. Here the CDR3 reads CSAPALAGRTDTQYF. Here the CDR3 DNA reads TGCAGTGCCCCAGCTCTAGCGGGCCGCACAGATACGCAGTATTTT.

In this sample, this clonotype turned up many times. The CDR3 coding sequence is TGTGCCAGCAGTAAGGGGACGGGCAATGAGCAGTTCTTC. Translation: CASSKGTGNEQFF. V usage is TRBV28 and J usage is TRBJ2-1; either TRBD1 or TRBD2 may supply D (5 bases each). CDR1 is MDHEN and CDR2 is SYDVKM in the germline V gene. The length of the CDR3 is 13 residues. The V and J ends lost 5 bases and 6 bases respectively, with 11 bases between them.

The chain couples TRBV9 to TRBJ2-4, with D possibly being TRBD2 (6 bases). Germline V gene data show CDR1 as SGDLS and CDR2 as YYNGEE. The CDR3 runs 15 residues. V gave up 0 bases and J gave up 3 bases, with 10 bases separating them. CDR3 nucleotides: TGTGCCAGCAGCGTAGAGATTAGCGGCAAAAACATTCAGTACTTC. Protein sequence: CASSVEISGKNIQYF.

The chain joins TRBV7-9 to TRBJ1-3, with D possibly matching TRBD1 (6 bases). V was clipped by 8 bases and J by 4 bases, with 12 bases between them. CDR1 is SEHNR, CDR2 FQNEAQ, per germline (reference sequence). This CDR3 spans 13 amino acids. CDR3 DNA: TGTGCCAGCGCCGGACAGTCAGGAAACACCATATATTTT. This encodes CASAGQSGNTIYF.

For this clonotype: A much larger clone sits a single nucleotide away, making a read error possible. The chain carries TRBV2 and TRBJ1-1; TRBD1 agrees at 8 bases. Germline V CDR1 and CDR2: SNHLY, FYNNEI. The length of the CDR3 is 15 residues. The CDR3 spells CASSDEGQVNTEVFF. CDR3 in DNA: TGTGCCAGCAGTGATGAGGGACAGGTGAACACTGAAGTTTTCTTT.

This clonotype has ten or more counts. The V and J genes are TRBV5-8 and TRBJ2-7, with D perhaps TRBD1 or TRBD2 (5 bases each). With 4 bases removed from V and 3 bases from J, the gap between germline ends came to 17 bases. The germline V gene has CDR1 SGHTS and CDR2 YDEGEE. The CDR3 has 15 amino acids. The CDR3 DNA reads TGTGCCAGCAGCCTGACTTGGGGGTTGGGCTACGAGCAGTACTTC. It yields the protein CASSLTWGLGYEQYF.

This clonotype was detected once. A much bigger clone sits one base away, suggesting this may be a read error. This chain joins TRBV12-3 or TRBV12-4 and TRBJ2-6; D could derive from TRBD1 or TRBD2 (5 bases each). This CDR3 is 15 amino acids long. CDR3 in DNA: TGTGCCAGCAGTTTATGGGACCCTGGGGCCAACGTCCCGACTTTC. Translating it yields CASSLWDPGANVPTF.

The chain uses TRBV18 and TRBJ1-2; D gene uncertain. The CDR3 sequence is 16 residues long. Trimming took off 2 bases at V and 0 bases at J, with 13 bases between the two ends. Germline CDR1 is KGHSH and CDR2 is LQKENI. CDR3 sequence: CASSPTEVEPNYGYTF. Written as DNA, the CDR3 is TGTGCCAGCTCACCAACAGAAGTGGAGCCTAACTATGGCTACACCTTC.

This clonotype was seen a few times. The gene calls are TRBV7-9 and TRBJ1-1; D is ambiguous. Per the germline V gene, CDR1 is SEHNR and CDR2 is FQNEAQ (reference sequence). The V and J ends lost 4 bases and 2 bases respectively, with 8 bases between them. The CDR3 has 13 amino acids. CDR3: CASSSDINTEAFF. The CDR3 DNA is TGTGCCAGCAGCTCCGACATAAACACTGAAGCTTTCTTT.

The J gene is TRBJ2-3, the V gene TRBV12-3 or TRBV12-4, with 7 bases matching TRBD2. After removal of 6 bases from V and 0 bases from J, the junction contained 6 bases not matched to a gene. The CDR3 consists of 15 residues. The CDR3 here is CASSHLSGSTDTQYF. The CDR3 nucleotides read TGTGCCAGCAGCCACCTTAGCGGGAGCACAGATACGCAGTATTTT.

The DNA of the CDR3 is TGCGCCAGCAGCGCTATTAGTTTCAATGAGCAGTTCTTC. This sequence encodes CASSAISFNEQFF. V is TRBV4-1 and J is TRBJ2-1, with D hard to call. The V gene lost 5 bases and the J gene lost 6 bases, with 11 bases spanning the gap. Germline CDR1 and CDR2: MGHRA and YSYEKL. The CDR3 extends over 13 amino acids.

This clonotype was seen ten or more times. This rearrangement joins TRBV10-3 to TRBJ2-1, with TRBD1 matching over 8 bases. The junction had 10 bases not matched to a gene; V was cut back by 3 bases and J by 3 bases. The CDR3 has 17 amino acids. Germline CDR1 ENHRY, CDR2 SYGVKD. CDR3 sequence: CAISEGGRTGNYNEQFF. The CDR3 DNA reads TGTGCCATCAGTGAAGGGGGAAGGACAGGGAACTACAATGAGCAGTTCTTC.

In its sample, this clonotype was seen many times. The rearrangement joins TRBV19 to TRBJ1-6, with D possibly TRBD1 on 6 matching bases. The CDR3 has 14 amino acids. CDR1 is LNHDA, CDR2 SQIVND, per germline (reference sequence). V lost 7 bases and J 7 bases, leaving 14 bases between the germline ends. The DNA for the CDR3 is TGTGCCAGTATCTACAGGGCGGGGAATTCACCCCTCCACTTT. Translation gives CASIYRAGNSPLHF.

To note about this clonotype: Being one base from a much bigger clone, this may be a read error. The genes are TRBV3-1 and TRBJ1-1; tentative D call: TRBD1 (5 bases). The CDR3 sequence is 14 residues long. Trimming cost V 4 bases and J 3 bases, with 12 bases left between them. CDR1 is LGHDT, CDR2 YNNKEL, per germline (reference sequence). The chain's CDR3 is CASSPTQGDTEAFF. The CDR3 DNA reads TGTGCCAGCAGCCCGACTCAGGGAGACACTGAAGCTTTCTTT.

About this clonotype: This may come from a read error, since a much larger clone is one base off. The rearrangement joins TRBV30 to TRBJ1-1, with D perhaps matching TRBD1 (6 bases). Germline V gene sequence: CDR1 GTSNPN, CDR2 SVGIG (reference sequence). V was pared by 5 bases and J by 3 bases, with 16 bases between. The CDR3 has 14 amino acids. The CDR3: CAWPGFPGDTEAFF. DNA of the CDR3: TGTGCCTGGCCCGGGTTTCCAGGGGACACTGAAGCTTTCTTT.

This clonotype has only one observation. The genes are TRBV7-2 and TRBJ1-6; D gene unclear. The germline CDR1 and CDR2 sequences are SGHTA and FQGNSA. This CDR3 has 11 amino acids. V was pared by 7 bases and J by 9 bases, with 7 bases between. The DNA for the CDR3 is TGTGCCAGCACTGTAGGTTCACCCCTCCACTTT. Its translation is CASTVGSPLHF.

The CDR3 coding sequence is TGCGCCAGCAGCTTGGGGCAGGGGGCAAACAATGAGCAGTTCTTC. Translation gives CASSLGQGANNEQFF. The rearrangement links TRBV5-1 to TRBJ2-1, with 8 bases lining up with TRBD1. Per germline, CDR1 SGHRS and CDR2 YFSETQ. The CDR3 sequence is 15 residues long. Trimming cost V 0 bases and J 5 bases; bases outside gene matches: 4.

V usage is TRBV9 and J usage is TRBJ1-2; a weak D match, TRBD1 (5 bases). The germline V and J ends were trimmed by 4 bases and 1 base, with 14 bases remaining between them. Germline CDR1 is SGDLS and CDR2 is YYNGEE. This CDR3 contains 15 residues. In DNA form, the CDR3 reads TGTGCCAGCAGCCGGGGGAAACAGGTTAACTATGGCTACACCTTC. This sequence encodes CASSRGKQVNYGYTF.

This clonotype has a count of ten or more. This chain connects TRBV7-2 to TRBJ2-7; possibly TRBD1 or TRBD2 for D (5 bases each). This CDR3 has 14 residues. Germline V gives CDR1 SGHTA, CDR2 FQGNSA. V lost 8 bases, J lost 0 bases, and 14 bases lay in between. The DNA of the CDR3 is TGTGCCAGCCTACCGGGACGCAACTCCTACGAGCAGTACTTC. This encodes CASLPGRNSYEQYF. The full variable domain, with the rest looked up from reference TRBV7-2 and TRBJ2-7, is GAGVSQSPSNKVTEKGKDVELRCDPISGHTALYWYRQSLGQGLEFLIYFQGNSAPDKSGLPSDRFSAERTGGSVSTLTIQRTQQEDSAVYLCASLPGRNSYEQYFGPGTRLTVT.

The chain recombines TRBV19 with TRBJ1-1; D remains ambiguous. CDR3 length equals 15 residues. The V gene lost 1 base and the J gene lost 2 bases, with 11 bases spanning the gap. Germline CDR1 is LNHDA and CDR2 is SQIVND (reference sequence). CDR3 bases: TGTGCCAGTAGTATAGTTAACATCCCTAACACTGAAGCTTTCTTT. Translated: CASSIVNIPNTEAFF.

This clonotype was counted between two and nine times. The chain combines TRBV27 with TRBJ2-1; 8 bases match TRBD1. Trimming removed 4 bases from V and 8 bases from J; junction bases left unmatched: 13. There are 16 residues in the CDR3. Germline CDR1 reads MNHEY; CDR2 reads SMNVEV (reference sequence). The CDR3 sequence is CASSSIMTGDDDEQFF. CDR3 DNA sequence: TGTGCCAGCAGTTCTATAATGACAGGGGACGACGATGAGCAGTTCTTC.

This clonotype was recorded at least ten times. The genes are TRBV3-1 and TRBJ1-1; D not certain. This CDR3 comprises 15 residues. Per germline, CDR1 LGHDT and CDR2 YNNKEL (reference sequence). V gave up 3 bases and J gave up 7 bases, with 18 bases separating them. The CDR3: CASSHLPDGEIEAFF. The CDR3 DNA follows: TGTGCCAGCAGCCACCTACCAGACGGGGAAATTGAAGCTTTCTTT.

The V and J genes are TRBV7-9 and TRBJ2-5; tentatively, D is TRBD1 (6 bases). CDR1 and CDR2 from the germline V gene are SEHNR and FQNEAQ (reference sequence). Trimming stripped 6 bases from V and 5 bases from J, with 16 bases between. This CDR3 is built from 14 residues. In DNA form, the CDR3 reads TGTGCCAGCAGTGAGGGCCAGGGGTGGGAGACCCAGTACTTC. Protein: CASSEGQGWETQYF.

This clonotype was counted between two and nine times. The CDR3 bases are TGTGCCAGGGAGGACGGCTCGAACACCGGGGAGCTGTTTTTT. It encodes CAREDGSNTGELFF. The chain couples TRBV11-2 to TRBJ2-2; weak D call: TRBD2 (5 bases). There are 14 residues in the CDR3. Between the trimmed V and J ends, which lost 9 bases and 0 bases, there was a span of 11 bases. The germline CDR1 and CDR2 sequences are SGHAT and FQNNGV.

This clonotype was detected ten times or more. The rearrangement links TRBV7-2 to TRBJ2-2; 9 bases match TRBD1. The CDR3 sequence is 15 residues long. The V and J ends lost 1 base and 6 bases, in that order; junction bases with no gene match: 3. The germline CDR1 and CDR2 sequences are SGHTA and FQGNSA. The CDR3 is CASSLEGDRAGELFF. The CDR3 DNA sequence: TGTGCCAGCAGCTTAGAGGGGGACAGGGCCGGGGAGCTGTTTTTT.

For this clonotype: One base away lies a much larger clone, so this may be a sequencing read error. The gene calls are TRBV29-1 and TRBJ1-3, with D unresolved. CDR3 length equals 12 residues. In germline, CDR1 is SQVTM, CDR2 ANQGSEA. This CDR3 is CSDEDGRNTIYF. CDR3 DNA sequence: TGCAGCGATGAAGATGGACGAAACACCATATATTTT.

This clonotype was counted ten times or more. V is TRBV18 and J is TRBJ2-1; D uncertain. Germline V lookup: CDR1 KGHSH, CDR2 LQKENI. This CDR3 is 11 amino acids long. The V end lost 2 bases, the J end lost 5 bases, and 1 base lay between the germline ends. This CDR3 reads CASSPDNEQFF. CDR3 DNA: TGTGCCAGCTCACCAGACAATGAGCAGTTCTTC.